The 16 T cell receptor beta chains presented below share a single source sample, sequenced in a study of cytomegalovirus exposure and HLA in healthy donors. The PCR contained 60 Vbeta and 13 Jbeta primers. Some clones are missing from TCRdb's copy, which holds only in-frame ones; the method was immunoSEQ multiplex PCR. This sample has fewer than 200,000 clones; over 60% occur once, and the top ten carry about 0.8%. The specimen sequenced was PBMCs. The receptors come from a female donor in good health and CMV-seronegative.

The V and J genes are TRBV9 and TRBJ2-7; D possibly corresponds to TRBD2 (5 bases). This CDR3 has 15 amino acids. V was cut by 0 bases and J by 7 bases, with 17 bases left in between. Germline V gene data show CDR1 as SGDLS and CDR2 as YYNGEE. The CDR3 DNA reads as TGTGCCAGCAGCGTAGATGCCGGGATCTTTCAAGAGCAGTACTTC. Protein product: CASSVDAGIFQEQYF.

V usage is TRBV27 and J usage is TRBJ2-5, with D hard to call. Germline V gene lookup returns CDR1 MNHEY and CDR2 SMNVEV (reference sequence). V shed 5 bases and J shed 1 base, with 11 bases lying between them. The CDR3 has 14 residues. CDR3 in amino acids: CASSLTVSQETQYF. Written as DNA, the CDR3 is TGTGCCAGCAGTCTAACAGTCAGCCAAGAGACCCAGTACTTC.

The genes are TRBV7-2 and TRBJ2-2; TRBD2 matches 7 bases. The length of the CDR3 is 15 residues. Germline V gene lookup returns CDR1 SGHTA and CDR2 FQGNSA. V shed 1 base and J 5 bases; nucleotides not matched to a gene: 4. In DNA, the CDR3 is TGTGCCAGCAGCTTAGTGGGCGGGGGAACCGGGGAGCTGTTTTTT. The encoded protein is CASSLVGGGTGELFF.

This chain connects TRBV6-5 to TRBJ1-1, with a possible D match to TRBD1 (6 bases). This CDR3 spans 14 amino acids. Deletions cut 6 bases from V and 4 bases from J, with 15 bases between. Germline V CDR1 and CDR2: MNHEY, SVGAGI. The CDR3 region is CASSPGGGGTEAFF. The CDR3 DNA reads TGTGCCAGCAGCCCCGGGGGGGGCGGCACTGAAGCTTTCTTT.

This chain uses TRBV27 with TRBJ1-2, with D unclear. V lost 2 bases to trimming and J lost 8 bases, with 12 bases between them. The CDR3 has 13 amino acids. Germline CDR1 MNHEY, CDR2 SMNVEV (reference sequence). The CDR3 reads CASSLGPGVGYTF. The CDR3 bases are TGTGCCAGCAGTTTAGGCCCGGGTGTCGGCTACACCTTC.

The chain combines TRBV5-1 with TRBJ2-1; 8 positions agree with TRBD2. Germline V gene sequence: CDR1 SGHRS, CDR2 YFSETQ. J gave up 2 bases and V 4 bases, and 2 bases lay outside the gene matches. This CDR3 region has 14 residues. The CDR3 region is CASSPGLAYNEQFF. Here the CDR3 DNA reads TGCGCCAGCAGCCCGGGACTAGCCTACAATGAGCAGTTCTTC.

The chain is built from TRBV2 and TRBJ1-3; 8 nucleotides line up with TRBD1. Losses at the gene ends were 1 base for V and 2 bases for J; bases not matched to a gene: 4. Germline V lookup: CDR1 SNHLY, CDR2 FYNNEI. The CDR3 length is 16 residues. CDR3 nucleotides: TGTGCCAGCAGTGAAGTTGGCAGGGGGCCTGGAAACACCATATATTTT. Translated, it gives CASSEVGRGPGNTIYF.

The chain links TRBV7-3 to TRBJ2-1; 8 bases are shared with TRBD2. The CDR3 loop spans 17 amino acids. With 0 bases clipped from V and 4 bases from J, the junction kept 8 bases outside the gene matches. CDR1 SGHTA and CDR2 FQGTGA come from the germline V gene. The CDR3, as DNA: TGTGCCAGCAGCTTAACTAGGCTAGCGGGTGGTTACAATGAGCAGTTCTTC. This codes for CASSLTRLAGGYNEQFF.

CDR3 nucleotides: TGTGCCAGCAGTTCTGGGACTAGCGGTACCTACGAGCAGTACTTC. Translated, it gives CASSSGTSGTYEQYF. This chain uses TRBV6-5 with TRBJ2-7, with TRBD2 matching 11 bases. Germline assignment: CDR1 MNHEY and CDR2 SVGAGI. This CDR3 region has 15 residues. J was trimmed by 2 bases and V by 4 bases; bases with no gene match: 4.

The chain couples TRBV2 to TRBJ2-3, with 11 bases aligning to TRBD2. The V gene end was trimmed by 0 bases and the J gene end by 7 bases; junction bases not matched to a gene: 9. Per germline, CDR1 SNHLY and CDR2 FYNNEI. This CDR3 spans 17 amino acids. The CDR3 region has the DNA TGTGCCAGCAGTGAAGCGAGGGGACTAGCGGCGTTCTATACGCAGTATTTT. It specifies CASSEARGLAAFYTQYF.

The genes are TRBV5-1 and TRBJ1-2; D ambiguous. There are 16 residues in the CDR3. Germline-derived CDR1 and CDR2 are SGHRS and YFSETQ. With 4 bases removed from V and 0 bases from J, the gap between germline ends came to 16 bases. The chain's CDR3 is CASSGMDEEANYGYTF. The DNA of the CDR3 is TGCGCCAGCAGCGGAATGGACGAGGAGGCTAACTATGGCTACACCTTC.

This rearrangement joins TRBV4-1 to TRBJ2-5; 10 bases agree with TRBD2. The J call may be faulty, since TRBJ2-7 better matches the DNA end. The CDR3 sequence is 15 residues long. From germline, CDR1 is MGHRA and CDR2 YSYEKL. CDR3 sequence (DNA): TGCGCCAGCAGCCAGGCGACTAGCGGGCCCTACGAGCAGTACTTC. Protein: CASSQATSGPYEQYF.

The chain couples TRBV6-1 to TRBJ2-1; TRBD2 is a possible D gene (6 bases). Trimming removed 3 bases at V and 2 bases at J, with 20 bases between. The germline V gene has CDR1 MNHNS and CDR2 SASEGT. This CDR3 comprises 18 residues. The CDR3: CASSDQAGWARTYNEQFF. The CDR3 DNA reads TGTGCCAGCAGTGATCAGGCGGGGTGGGCCCGGACCTACAATGAGCAGTTCTTC.

This chain links TRBV19 with TRBJ2-7; D is undetermined. The CDR3 is 13 amino acids. Trimming stripped 3 bases from V and 4 bases from J, with 10 bases between. CDR1 is LNHDA, CDR2 SQIVND, per germline (reference sequence). The CDR3 nucleotides read TGTGCCAGTAGTATCGCGGATCCATACGAGCAGTACTTC. Translation: CASSIADPYEQYF.

This clone was observed a handful of times. The genes are TRBV5-6 and TRBJ2-7, with D perhaps TRBD1 (6 bases). Germline assignment: CDR1 SGHDT and CDR2 YYEEEE. Trimming removed 6 bases at V and 7 bases at J, with 11 bases between. The CDR3 is 11 residues long. CDR3 nucleotide sequence: TGTGCCAGCACCCTAGGGACAGAGCAGTACTTC. It codes for CASTLGTEQYF.

This chain links TRBV29-1 with TRBJ2-1; TRBD2 agrees at 8 bases. The CDR3 spans 12 residues. From germline, CDR1 is SQVTM and CDR2 ANQGSEA. The J segment lost 9 bases and the V segment lost 5 bases, leaving 6 bases of the junction unmatched. The DNA for the CDR3 is TGCAGCGTTTTCGGGACTAGAGGTGAGCAGTTCTTC. Its protein product is CSVFGTRGEQFF.